These T cell receptor beta chains were read from a single sample in a study of human T cells and chemical hapten exposure. TCRdb redid the calling of the RACE reads with MiXCR, one entry per CDR3 protein. Seen here are tens of thousands of distinct CDR3 sequences, 9.5% to 15% observed once, and the top ten hold 2% to 3%. Here the sequenced sample was whole blood, taken in connection with sensitization to the hapten diphenylcyclopropenone (DPC). These receptor sequences come from a young man with alopecia areata. Some clones in this sample may be carry-over from other donors' samples. Both conserved end residues are part of each CDR3. The D gene is left open where the match is weak. Expanded clones get a size class; other rows say once, few or many, or leave the size out.

>.|TRBJ1-5|TRBV4-2|.
CASSQGRTGSNSQPQHF
TGTGCCAGCAGCCAAGGTCGAACAGGGAGTAATTCTCAGCCCCAGCATTTT
>.|TRBJ1-1|TRBV6-2/TRBV6-3|.
CASRPGLTMNTEAFF
TGTGCCAGCAGACCGGGACTGACGATGAACACTGAAGCTTTCTTT
>.|TRBJ2-3|TRBV29-1|.
CSGTLTTDTQYF
TGCAGCGGGACTTTGACCACAGATACGCAGTATTTT
>TRBD1|TRBJ1-4|TRBV20-1|few
CSAPGTGAGRNEKLFF
TGCAGTGCCCCCGGGACAGGGGCCGGCCGGAATGAAAAACTGTTTTTT
>TRBD1|TRBJ2-5|TRBV5-1|few
CASSTFGQEETQYF
TGCGCCAGCAGCACCTTTGGACAGGAAGAGACCCAGTACTTC
>TRBD1|TRBJ1-6|TRBV4-2|few
CASSQGNSGTGNSPLHF
TGTGCCAGCAGCCAAGGCAACTCCGGGACAGGGAATTCACCCCTCCACTTT
>TRBD2|TRBJ2-3|TRBV29-1|few
CSAGLVYTDTQYF
TGCAGCGCGGGACTAGTTTACACAGATACGCAGTATTTT
>.|TRBJ1-2|TRBV21-1|few
CASSLRWPCYTF
TGTGCCAGCAGCCTCCGATGGCCATGCTACACCTTC
>.|TRBJ2-3|TRBV12-3/TRBV12-4|.
CASSLVQNTDTQYF
TGTGCCAGCAGTTTGGTCCAGAACACAGATACGCAGTATTTT
>.|TRBJ1-5|TRBV4-2|many
CASSQGYRDNQPQHF
TGTGCCAGCAGCCAAGGTTACAGGGACAATCAGCCCCAGCATTTT
>.|TRBJ2-4|TRBV27|.
CASSLGGFLAKNIQYF
TGTGCCAGCAGTTTAGGAGGGTTCTTAGCCAAAAACATTCAGTACTTC
>.|TRBJ2-3|TRBV4-2|many
CASSQDRNPTDTQYF
TGTGCCAGCAGCCAAGACAGGAACCCCACAGATACGCAGTATTTT
>TRBD1|TRBJ1-1|TRBV7-8|few
CASSTTGGRTEAFF
TGTGCCAGCAGCACGACAGGGGGGAGGACTGAAGCTTTCTTT
>.|TRBJ2-7|TRBV2|.
CASTAEGVAPHEQYF
TGTGCCAGCACCGCCGAGGGGGTTGCCCCCCACGAGCAGTACTTC